This entry lists 14 T cell receptor beta chains sequenced from one sample in a study of long-term antiretroviral therapy in people with HIV. Researchers ran immunoSEQ v3.0 at survey level. This table comes from immunoSEQ multiplex PCR, and its TCRdb copy is limited to in-frame clones, with some not included. Found here are 7,000 or so clones, about 76% of them singletons; the top ten hold approximately 29%. The source was unsorted PBMCs, collected 0.2 years after starting antiretroviral therapy. The source of these receptors is a man between 35 and 55 years old with HIV.

The chain recombines TRBV7-9 with TRBJ1-6; possibly TRBD1 for D (5 bases). With 0 bases removed from V and 7 bases from J, the gap between germline ends came to 13 bases. The length of the CDR3 is 16 residues. Per the germline V gene, CDR1 is SEHNR and CDR2 is FQNEAQ (reference sequence). The CDR3 DNA follows: TGTGCCAGCAGCTTAGCCCGGGGGGGGGTGAATTCACCCCTCCACTTT. Amino acid sequence: CASSLARGGVNSPLHF.

The chain joins TRBV5-6 to TRBJ2-5; possible D gene TRBD1, 5 bases. Trimming cost V 0 bases and J 2 bases, with 5 bases left between them. This CDR3 comprises 13 residues. Germline CDR1 reads SGHDT; CDR2 reads YYEEEE. In DNA, the CDR3 is TGTGCCAGCAGCTTGGGACAGCAAGAGACCCAGTACTTC. Translation: CASSLGQQETQYF.

V is TRBV7-2 and J is TRBJ2-6; D is perhaps TRBD1 (5 bases). The CDR3 totals 17 residues. Trimming stripped 2 bases from V and 4 bases from J, with 15 bases between. In germline, CDR1 is SGHTA, CDR2 FQGNSA. The CDR3 is CASSLSSRAGGANVLTF. CDR3 in DNA: TGTGCCAGCAGCTTATCGAGCAGGGCAGGCGGGGCCAACGTCCTGACTTTC.

The V gene is TRBV10-3, the J gene TRBJ2-3; 7 bases line up with TRBD2. Trimming took 8 bases from V and 1 from J; bases not matched to a gene: 9. CDR3 length equals 15 residues. In germline, CDR1 is ENHRY, CDR2 SYGVKD. The CDR3: CAIGTVRGGTDTQYF. CDR3 bases: TGTGCCATCGGTACGGTTCGGGGGGGCACAGATACGCAGTATTTT.

This clone was counted a few times. J is TRBJ1-5 and V is TRBV5-8; D is possibly TRBD1 (5 bases). CDR1 and CDR2 from the germline V gene are SGHTS and YDEGEE. The V end was cut by 2 bases, the J end by 5 bases, with 8 bases between. The CDR3 totals 13 residues. In DNA form, the CDR3 reads TGTGCCAGCAGCTTTGACAGATATCAGCCCCAGCATTTT. Protein: CASSFDRYQPQHF.

Concerning this clone itself: The same CDR3 arises from other DNA sequences in this sample as well. V is TRBV5-1 and J is TRBJ2-1; 11 bases line up with TRBD2. This CDR3 is 15 amino acids long. Germline-derived CDR1 and CDR2 are SGHRS and YFSETQ. V was clipped by 2 bases and J by 8 bases; unmatched bases: 6. The CDR3 here is CASSLGLAGGDEQFF. The CDR3 DNA reads as TGCGCCAGCAGCTTAGGGCTAGCGGGGGGCGATGAGCAGTTCTTC. The variable domain in full, with the rest retrieved from reference TRBV5-1 and TRBJ2-1, is KAGVTQTPRYLIKTRGQQVTLSCSPISGHRSVSWYQQTPGQGLQFLFEYFSETQRNKGNFPGRFSGRQFSNSRSEMNVSTLELGDSALYLCASSLGLAGGDEQFFGPGTRLTVL.

J is TRBJ2-5 and V is TRBV5-6, with 11 bases aligning to TRBD1. This CDR3 has 18 residues. The junction had 13 bases not matched to a gene; V was cut back by 4 bases and J by 2 bases. Per the germline V gene, CDR1 is SGHDT and CDR2 is YYEEEE. The CDR3 sequence is CASSPWTGGGWGQETQYF. The CDR3 DNA reads TGTGCCAGCAGCCCATGGACAGGGGGCGGCTGGGGGCAAGAGACCCAGTACTTC.

The CDR3 region has the DNA TGCGCCAGCAGCTTCTCCGGGGAGTATGGCTACACCTTC. Translation gives CASSFSGEYGYTF. V and J are TRBV5-1 and TRBJ1-2; D unclear. The V end was cut by 2 bases, the J end by 5 bases, with 10 bases between. This CDR3 has 13 residues. Germline V gives CDR1 SGHRS, CDR2 YFSETQ.

This clone was observed once. The J gene is TRBJ2-7, the V gene TRBV9; D might be TRBD1 or TRBD2, each matching 6 bases. The CDR3 has 14 residues. CDR1 is SGDLS and CDR2 is YYNGEE in the germline V gene. Trimming pared 4 bases from V and 1 base from J, leaving 12 bases between. CDR3: CASSPGGRSYEQYF. The CDR3 coding sequence is TGTGCCAGCAGCCCCGGGGGCCGGTCCTACGAGCAGTACTTC.

V and J are TRBV11-2 and TRBJ2-7; 7 bases are a match to TRBD1. The CDR3 is made up of 15 amino acids. From germline, CDR1 is SGHAT and CDR2 FQNNGV. With 6 bases clipped from V and 1 base from J, the junction kept 9 bases outside the gene matches. The CDR3 reads CASRHPGQPSYEQYF. In DNA form, the CDR3 reads TGTGCCAGCAGGCACCCGGGACAGCCATCCTACGAGCAGTACTTC.

The V and J genes are TRBV2 and TRBJ2-7; 10 bases line up with TRBD1. Trimming at V came to 5 bases and at J to 1 base, leaving 2 bases not matched to a gene. CDR1 and CDR2 from the germline V gene are SNHLY and FYNNEI. This CDR3 region has 14 residues. The CDR3 here is CASSWTGGSYEQYF. In nucleotides, the CDR3 is TGTGCCAGCAGTTGGACAGGGGGGTCCTACGAGCAGTACTTC. The whole variable domain, filled in from reference TRBV2 and TRBJ2-7, reads EPEVTQTPSHQVTQMGQEVILRCVPISNHLYFYWYRQILGQKVEFLVSFYNNEISEKSEIFDDQFSVERPDGSNFTLKIRSTKLEDSAMYFCASSWTGGSYEQYFGPGTRLTVT.

This clone was detected only a few times. This chain joins TRBV9 and TRBJ2-7; D tentatively fits TRBD1 or TRBD2 (7 bases each). Germline V CDR1 and CDR2: SGDLS, YYNGEE. Trimming took 3 bases from V and 3 from J, leaving 16 bases between them. This CDR3 is built from 15 residues. The CDR3 sequence: CASSGGRGTDYEQYF. CDR3 sequence (DNA): TGTGCCAGCAGCGGGGGGAGGGGGACAGACTACGAGCAGTACTTC.

This clone was detected once. The chain couples TRBV18 to TRBJ1-1, with a tentative D call TRBD1 (5 bases). V was trimmed by 9 bases and J by 5 bases, leaving 22 bases between them. The germline gives CDR1 KGHSH, CDR2 LQKENI. This CDR3 spans 15 amino acids. Written as DNA, the CDR3 is TGTGCCAGTACGGCGGGGTGGGGACGGTGGACTGAAGCTTTCTTT. Translated: CASTAGWGRWTEAFF.

The V and J genes are TRBV9 and TRBJ2-7; TRBD1 matches 10 bases. The CDR3 covers 14 residues. Per germline, CDR1 SGDLS and CDR2 YYNGEE. J gave up 5 bases and V 3 bases, and 5 bases lay outside the gene matches. The CDR3 is CASSAGGTGDEQYF. As DNA, the CDR3 is TGTGCCAGCAGCGCAGGGGGGACAGGGGACGAGCAGTACTTC.